The clone carrying this TCR beta chain was counted only a few times. Its specificity is not known. This record comes from a study of cytotoxic CD8 clonotypes in ibrutinib-treated CLL. Study details: Enrolment comprised about a dozen relapsed/refractory and over 14 treatment-naive patients; 17 to 18 were IGHV unmutated.

V gave up 1 base and J gave up 4 bases, with 15 bases separating them. The germline V gene encodes CDR1 SGHRS and CDR2 YFSETQ. The CDR3 has 15 residues. Deep sequencing aimed at 1 in 200,000 to 1 in 1 million T cells' resolution. TCRdb's table, derived via immunoSEQ multiplex PCR, lists solely in-frame clones and lacks some. The table includes approximately 90,000 clones, approximately 80% detected once. Overall study findings and caveats: Higher clonality was seen at ibrutinib response and a return toward baseline at progression.

This material consisted of PBMCs, taken after 24 months of ibrutinib treatment. The chain carries TRBV5-1 and TRBJ2-7; D remains unclear. The clonotype comes from a human donor with chronic lymphocytic leukemia. In DNA, the CDR3 is TGCGCCAGCAGCTTGATGGCAGGACCTGAATACGAGCAGTACTTC. Protein product: CASSLMAGPEYEQYF.